This T cell receptor (beta chain) was captured in a study of cytomegalovirus exposure and HLA in healthy donors. Study at large: From HLA-typed donors, an early data release held tens of millions of unique TCRs. Study-level findings and limits: A reported reduction in N-insertions relative to the 666-donor mean was seen in an Asian-associated ancestry cluster in a later analysis. Immune exposure information comprised only CMV serostatus.

60 Vbeta and 13 Jbeta primers were used in PCR. Method: immunoSEQ multiplex PCR; TCRdb's copy keeps in-frame clones and lacks some. This table has 230,000 or so clones, over 90% appearing once. Turning to this clone: Antigen: not known.

Germline assignment: CDR1 LNHDA and CDR2 SQIVND (reference sequence). This CDR3 contains 14 residues. V lost 3 bases, J lost 2 bases, and 11 bases lay in between. This receptor was taken from a girl aged 2 to 10 in good health and CMV-seronegative. The material sequenced was PBMCs. The J gene is TRBJ2-7, the V gene TRBV19; maybe TRBD2 (6 bases). The CDR3 nucleotides are TGTGCCAGTAGTATCGCGGGAACTGCCTACGAGCAGTACTTC. Translating gives CASSIAGTAYEQYF. The full variable domain, its missing parts supplied by reference TRBV19 and TRBJ2-7, is DGGITQSPKYLFRKEGQNVTLSCEQNLNHDAMYWYRQDPGQGLRLIYYSQIVNDFQKGDIAEGYSVSREKKESFPLTVTSAQKNPTAFYLCASSIAGTAYEQYFGPGTRLTVT.